This TCR beta chain was found in a study of cytomegalovirus exposure and HLA in healthy donors. Findings and caveats of the study: A later analysis reportedly identified an Asian-associated ancestry cluster as carrying fewer N-insertions than the approximately 620-donor mean. Researchers catalogued roughly 150 TCR beta chains as cytomegalovirus-associated.

CDR1 and CDR2 from the germline V gene are SGHAT and FQNNGV. The CDR3 contains 12 residues. V gave up 11 bases and J gave up 3 bases; unmatched junction bases: 4. Comments on this clone: The antigen is not known.

The donors gave bone marrow, and they were healthy. The primer mix had 60 Vbeta and 13 Jbeta primers. Original analysis: Tens of millions of unique TCR beta chains, roughly 10 million shared, were counted in a later analysis. Measured with immunoSEQ multiplex PCR; TCRdb has only the in-frame clones, and not every one. The V and J calls and the clone size are those of that table, but D and trimming were determined from the DNA. Here the sample spans 58,000 or so clones, around 68% being singletons. The specimen sequenced was PBMCs. This sequence was found in a man aged 45-65 years in good health and CMV-seropositive. The genes are TRBV11-2 and TRBJ1-2, with 9 bases aligning to TRBD1. In DNA, the CDR3 is TGTGCCGGCCGGGACAGGGACTATGGCTACACCTTC. Its translation is CAGRDRDYGYTF.